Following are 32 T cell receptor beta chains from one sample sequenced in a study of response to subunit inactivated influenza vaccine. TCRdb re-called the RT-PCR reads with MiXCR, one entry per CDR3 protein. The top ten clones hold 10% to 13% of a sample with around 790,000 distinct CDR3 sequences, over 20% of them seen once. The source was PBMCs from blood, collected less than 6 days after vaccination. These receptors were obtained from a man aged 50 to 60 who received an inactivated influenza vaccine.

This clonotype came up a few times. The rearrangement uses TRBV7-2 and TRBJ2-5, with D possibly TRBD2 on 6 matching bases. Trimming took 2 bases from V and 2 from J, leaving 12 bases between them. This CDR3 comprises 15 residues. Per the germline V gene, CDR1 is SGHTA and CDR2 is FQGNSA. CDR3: CASSLTRGRQETQYF. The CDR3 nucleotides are TGTGCCAGCAGCTTAACTCGAGGGAGGCAAGAGACCCAGTACTTC. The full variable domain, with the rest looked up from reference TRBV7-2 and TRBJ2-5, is GAGVSQSPSNKVTEKGKDVELRCDPISGHTALYWYRQSLGQGLEFLIYFQGNSAPDKSGLPSDRFSAERTGGSVSTLTIQRTQQEDSAVYLCASSLTRGRQETQYFGPGTRLLVL.

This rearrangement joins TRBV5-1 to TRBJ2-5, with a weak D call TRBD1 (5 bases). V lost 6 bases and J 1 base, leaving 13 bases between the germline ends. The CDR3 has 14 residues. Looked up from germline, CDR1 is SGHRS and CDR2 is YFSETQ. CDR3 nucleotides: TGCGCCAGCACCCTGGGGCAATTCCAAGAGACCCAGTACTTC. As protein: CASTLGQFQETQYF.

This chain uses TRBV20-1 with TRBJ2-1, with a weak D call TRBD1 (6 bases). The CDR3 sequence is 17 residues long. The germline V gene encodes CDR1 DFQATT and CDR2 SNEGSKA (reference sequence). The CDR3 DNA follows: TGCTGCGCTAGAGACCTAGGTACAGGGAGATCCTACAATGAGCAGTTCTTC. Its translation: CCARDLGTGRSYNEQFF.

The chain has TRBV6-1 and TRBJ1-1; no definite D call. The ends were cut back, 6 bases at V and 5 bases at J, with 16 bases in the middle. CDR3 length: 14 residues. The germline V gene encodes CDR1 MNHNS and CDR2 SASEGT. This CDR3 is CASRPGESSTEAFF. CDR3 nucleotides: TGTGCCAGCAGACCCGGGGAGAGTTCGACTGAAGCTTTCTTT.

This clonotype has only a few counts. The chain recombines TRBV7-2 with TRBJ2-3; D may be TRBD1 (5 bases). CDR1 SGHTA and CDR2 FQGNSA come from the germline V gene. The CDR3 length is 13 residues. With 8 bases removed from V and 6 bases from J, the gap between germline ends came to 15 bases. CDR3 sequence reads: CASGTQGSDTQYF. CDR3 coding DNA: TGTGCCAGCGGAACTCAGGGAAGTGATACGCAGTATTTT.

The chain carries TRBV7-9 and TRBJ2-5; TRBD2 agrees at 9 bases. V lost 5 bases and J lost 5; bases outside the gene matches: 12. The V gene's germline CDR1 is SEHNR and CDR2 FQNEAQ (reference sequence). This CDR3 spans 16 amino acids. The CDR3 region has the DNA TGTGCCAGCAGCACCATAGCGGGAGCCTTCCCGGAGACCCAGTACTTC. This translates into CASSTIAGAFPETQYF. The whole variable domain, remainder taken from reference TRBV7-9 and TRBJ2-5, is DTGVSQNPRHKITKRGQNVTFRCDPISEHNRLYWYRQTLGQGPEFLTYFQNEAQLEKSRLLSDRFSAERPKGSFSTLEIQRTEQGDSAMYLCASSTIAGAFPETQYFGPGTRLLVL.

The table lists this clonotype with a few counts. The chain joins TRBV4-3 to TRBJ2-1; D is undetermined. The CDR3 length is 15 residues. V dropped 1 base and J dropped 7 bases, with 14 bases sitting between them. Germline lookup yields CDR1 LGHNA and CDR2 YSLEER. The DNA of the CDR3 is TGCGCCAGCAGCCAAGGCTTGGGTGGTGGAAATGAGCAGTTCTTC. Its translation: CASSQGLGGGNEQFF.

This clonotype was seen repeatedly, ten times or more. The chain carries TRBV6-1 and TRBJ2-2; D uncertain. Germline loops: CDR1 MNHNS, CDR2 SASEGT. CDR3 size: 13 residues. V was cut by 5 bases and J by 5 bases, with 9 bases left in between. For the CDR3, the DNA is TGTGCCAGCAGTCCGGTGGGTACCGGGGAGCTGTTTTTT. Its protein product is CASSPVGTGELFF.

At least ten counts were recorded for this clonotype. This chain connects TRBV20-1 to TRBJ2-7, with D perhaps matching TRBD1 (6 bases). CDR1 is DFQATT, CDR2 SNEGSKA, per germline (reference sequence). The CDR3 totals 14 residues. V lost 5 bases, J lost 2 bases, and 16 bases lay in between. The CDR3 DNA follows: TGCAGTGCTGCGGACAGAACTAAACCCTACGAGCAGTACTTC. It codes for CSAADRTKPYEQYF.

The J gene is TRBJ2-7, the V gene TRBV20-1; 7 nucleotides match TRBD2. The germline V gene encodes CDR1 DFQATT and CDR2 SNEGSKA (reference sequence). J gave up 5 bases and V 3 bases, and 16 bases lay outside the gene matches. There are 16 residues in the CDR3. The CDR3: CSASRDGGNFFHEQYF. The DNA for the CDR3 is TGCAGTGCTAGTCGAGACGGGGGGAATTTCTTCCACGAGCAGTACTTC.

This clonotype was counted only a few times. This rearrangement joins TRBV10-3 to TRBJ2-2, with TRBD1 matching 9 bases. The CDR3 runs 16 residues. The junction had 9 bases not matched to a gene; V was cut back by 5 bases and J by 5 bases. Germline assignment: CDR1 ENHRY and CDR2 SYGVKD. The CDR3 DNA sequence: TGTGCCATCAGTCAAGGGGGGACAGGGAAGACCGGGGAGCTGTTTTTT. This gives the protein CAISQGGTGKTGELFF.

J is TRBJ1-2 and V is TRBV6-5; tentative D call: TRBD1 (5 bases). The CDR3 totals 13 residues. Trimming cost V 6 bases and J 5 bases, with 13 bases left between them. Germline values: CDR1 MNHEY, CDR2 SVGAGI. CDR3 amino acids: CASRLGDRYGYTF. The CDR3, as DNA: TGTGCCAGCAGGTTGGGGGACCGGTATGGCTACACCTTC.

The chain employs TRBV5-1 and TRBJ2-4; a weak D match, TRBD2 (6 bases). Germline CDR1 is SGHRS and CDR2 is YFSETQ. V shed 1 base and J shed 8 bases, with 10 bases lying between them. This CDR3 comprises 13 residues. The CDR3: CASSLSGRHIQYF. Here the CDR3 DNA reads TGCGCCAGCAGCTTGTCAGGGAGGCACATTCAGTACTTC.

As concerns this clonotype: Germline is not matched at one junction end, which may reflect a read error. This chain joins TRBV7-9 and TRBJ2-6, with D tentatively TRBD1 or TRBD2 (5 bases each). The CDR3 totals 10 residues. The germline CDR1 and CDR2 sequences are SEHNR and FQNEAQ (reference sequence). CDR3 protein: CASSTGALAF. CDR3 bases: TGTGCCAGCAGCACCGGGGCCTTAGCTTTC.

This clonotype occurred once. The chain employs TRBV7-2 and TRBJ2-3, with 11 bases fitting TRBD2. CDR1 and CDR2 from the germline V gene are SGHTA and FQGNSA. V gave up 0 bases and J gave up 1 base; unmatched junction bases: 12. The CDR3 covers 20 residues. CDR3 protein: CASSLAPRASGGQGTDTQYF. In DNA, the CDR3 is TGTGCCAGCAGCTTAGCCCCGAGGGCTAGCGGGGGGCAGGGCACAGATACGCAGTATTTT.

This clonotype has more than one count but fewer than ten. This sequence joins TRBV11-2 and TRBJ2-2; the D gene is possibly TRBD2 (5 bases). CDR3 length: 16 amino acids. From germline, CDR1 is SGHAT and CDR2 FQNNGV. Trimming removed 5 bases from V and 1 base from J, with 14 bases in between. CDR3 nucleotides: TGTGCCAGCAGCCTTAGCGTACCGGGGAACACCGGGGAGCTGTTTTTT. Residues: CASSLSVPGNTGELFF.

The CDR3 region is CASSLTRATMNTEAFF. The CDR3, as DNA: TGTGCCAGCAGTTTAACCAGGGCGACCATGAACACTGAAGCTTTCTTT. The V call is TRBV27, the J call TRBJ1-1; possible D gene TRBD1, 5 bases. Trimming took 2 bases from V and 0 from J, leaving 13 bases between them. The CDR3 length is 16 residues. Germline V gene lookup returns CDR1 MNHEY and CDR2 SMNVEV (reference sequence).

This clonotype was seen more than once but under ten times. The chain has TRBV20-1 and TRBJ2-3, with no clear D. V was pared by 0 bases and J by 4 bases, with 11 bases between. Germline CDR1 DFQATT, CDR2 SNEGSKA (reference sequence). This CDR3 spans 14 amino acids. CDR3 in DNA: TGCAGTGCTAGAGACCCTAGGCTGCCAGATACGCAGTATTTT. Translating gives CSARDPRLPDTQYF.

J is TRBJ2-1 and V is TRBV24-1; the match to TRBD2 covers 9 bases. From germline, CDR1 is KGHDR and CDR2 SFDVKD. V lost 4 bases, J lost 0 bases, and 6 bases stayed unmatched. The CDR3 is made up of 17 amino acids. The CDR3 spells CATSDNSGGNSYNEQFF. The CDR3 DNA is TGTGCCACCAGTGACAATAGCGGGGGTAACTCCTACAATGAGCAGTTCTTC.

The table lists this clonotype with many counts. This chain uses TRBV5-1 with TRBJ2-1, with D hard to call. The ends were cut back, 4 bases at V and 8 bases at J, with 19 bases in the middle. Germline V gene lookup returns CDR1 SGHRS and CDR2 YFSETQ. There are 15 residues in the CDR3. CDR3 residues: CASSRLRSDRDEQFF. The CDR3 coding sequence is TGCGCCAGCAGCCGCCTGCGATCCGATCGCGATGAGCAGTTCTTC. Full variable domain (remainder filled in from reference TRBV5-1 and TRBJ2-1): KAGVTQTPRYLIKTRGQQVTLSCSPISGHRSVSWYQQTPGQGLQFLFEYFSETQRNKGNFPGRFSGRQFSNSRSEMNVSTLELGDSALYLCASSRLRSDRDEQFFGPGTRLTVL.

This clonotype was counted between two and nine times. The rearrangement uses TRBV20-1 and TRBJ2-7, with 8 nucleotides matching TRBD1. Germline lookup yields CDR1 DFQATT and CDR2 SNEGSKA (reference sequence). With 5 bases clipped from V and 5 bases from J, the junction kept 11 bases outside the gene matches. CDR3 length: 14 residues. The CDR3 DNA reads TGCAGTGCTTTCAGGGGGCGCGGGAAGGACGAGCAGTACTTC. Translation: CSAFRGRGKDEQYF.

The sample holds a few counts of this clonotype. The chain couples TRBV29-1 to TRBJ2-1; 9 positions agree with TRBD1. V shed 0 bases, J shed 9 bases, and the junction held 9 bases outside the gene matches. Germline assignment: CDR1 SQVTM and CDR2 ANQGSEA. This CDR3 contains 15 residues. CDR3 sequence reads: CSVEDSRTGVVEQFF. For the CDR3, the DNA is TGCAGCGTTGAAGATTCCCGGACAGGGGTCGTTGAGCAGTTCTTC.

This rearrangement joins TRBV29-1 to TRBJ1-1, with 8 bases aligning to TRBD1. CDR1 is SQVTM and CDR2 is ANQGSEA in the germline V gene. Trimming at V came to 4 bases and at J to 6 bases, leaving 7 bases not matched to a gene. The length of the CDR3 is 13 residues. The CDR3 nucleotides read TGCAGCGTTGTTCCAGGGGGCGCTTCTGAAGCTTTCTTT. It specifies CSVVPGGASEAFF.

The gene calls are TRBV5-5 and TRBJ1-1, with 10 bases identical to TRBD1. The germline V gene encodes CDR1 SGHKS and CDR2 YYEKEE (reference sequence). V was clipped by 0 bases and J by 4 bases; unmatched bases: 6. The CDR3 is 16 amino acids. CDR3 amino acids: CASSLATRTGGTEAFF. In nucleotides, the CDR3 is TGTGCCAGCAGCTTGGCCACAAGGACAGGGGGCACTGAAGCTTTCTTT.

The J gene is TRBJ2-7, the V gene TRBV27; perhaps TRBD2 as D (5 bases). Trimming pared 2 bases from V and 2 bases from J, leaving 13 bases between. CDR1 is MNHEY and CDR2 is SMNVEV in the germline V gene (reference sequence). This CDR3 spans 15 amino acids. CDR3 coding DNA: TGTGCCAGCAGTTTACGTCGGGAATCGGCCTACGAGCAGTACTTC. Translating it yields CASSLRRESAYEQYF.

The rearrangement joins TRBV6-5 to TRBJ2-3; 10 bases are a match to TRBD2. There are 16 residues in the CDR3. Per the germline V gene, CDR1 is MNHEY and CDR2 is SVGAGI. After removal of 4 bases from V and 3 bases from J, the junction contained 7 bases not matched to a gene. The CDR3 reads CASSSRTSGKTDTQYF. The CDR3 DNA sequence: TGTGCCAGCAGTTCAAGGACTAGCGGAAAAACAGATACGCAGTATTTT.

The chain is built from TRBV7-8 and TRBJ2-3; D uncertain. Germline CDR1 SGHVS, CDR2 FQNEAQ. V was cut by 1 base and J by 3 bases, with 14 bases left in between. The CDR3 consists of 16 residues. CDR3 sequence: CASSLGARSRTDTQYF. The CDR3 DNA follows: TGTGCCAGCAGCTTAGGGGCTCGCTCTAGAACAGATACGCAGTATTTT.

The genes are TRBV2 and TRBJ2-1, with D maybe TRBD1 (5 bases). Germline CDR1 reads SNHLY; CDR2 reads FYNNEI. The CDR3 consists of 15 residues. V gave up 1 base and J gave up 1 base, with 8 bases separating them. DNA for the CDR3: TGTGCCAGCAGTGAAGGGACAACGTCCTACAATGAGCAGTTCTTC. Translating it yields CASSEGTTSYNEQFF.

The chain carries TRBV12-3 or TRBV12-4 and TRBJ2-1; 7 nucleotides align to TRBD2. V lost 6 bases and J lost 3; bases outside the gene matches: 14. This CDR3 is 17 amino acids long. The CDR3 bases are TGTGCCAGCAGATCAGGGTGGGAGGGATCGAGCTACAATGAGCAGTTCTTC. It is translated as CASRSGWEGSSYNEQFF.

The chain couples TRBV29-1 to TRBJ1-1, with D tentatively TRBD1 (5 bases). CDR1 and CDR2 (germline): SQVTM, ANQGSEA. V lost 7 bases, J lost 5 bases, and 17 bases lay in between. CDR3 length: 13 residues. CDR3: CSAGGGGRTEAFF. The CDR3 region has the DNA TGCAGCGCTGGGGGGGGAGGGAGAACTGAAGCTTTCTTT.

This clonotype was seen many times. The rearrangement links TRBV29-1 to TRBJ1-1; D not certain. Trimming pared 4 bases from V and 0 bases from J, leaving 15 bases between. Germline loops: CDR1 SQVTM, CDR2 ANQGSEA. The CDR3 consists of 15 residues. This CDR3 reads CSVAWRLGMNTEAFF. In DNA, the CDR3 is TGCAGCGTTGCCTGGCGGCTGGGTATGAACACTGAAGCTTTCTTT.

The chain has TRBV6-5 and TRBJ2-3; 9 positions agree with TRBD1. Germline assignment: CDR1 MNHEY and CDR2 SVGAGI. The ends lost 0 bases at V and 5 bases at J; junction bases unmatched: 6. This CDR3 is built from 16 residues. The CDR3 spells CASSYSYRGLGDTQYF. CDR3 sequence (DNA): TGTGCCAGCAGTTACTCCTACAGGGGGCTGGGAGATACGCAGTATTTT.